This TCR beta chain was obtained from a study of cytomegalovirus exposure and HLA in healthy donors. Study at large: For the approximately 400 genotyped donors, roughly 80% fell within the Caucasian-associated ancestry cluster.

The table lists this clone with a few counts. Its antigen is still unknown. Study observations and caveats: A later analysis linked a missense DCLRE1C variant to TCR beta V- and J-gene trimming.

CDR3 size: 14 residues. CDR1 MNHEY and CDR2 SVGAGI come from the germline V gene. Trimming took 0 bases from V and 6 from J, leaving 11 bases between them. The PCR made use of 60 Vbeta and 13 Jbeta primers. Only in-frame clones appear in the TCRdb table, and some are missing; sequencing was by immunoSEQ multiplex PCR. In the table there are 95,000 or so clones, about 75% of which are singletons. The V call is TRBV6-5, the J call TRBJ1-2, with TRBD1 as a possible D gene (5 bases). Sequencing input: PBMCs. The TCR comes from a woman between 40 and 55 years old in good health and CMV-seronegative. The CDR3 DNA reads as TGTGCCAGCAGTTACTCGGGGGGGTCTAATGGCTACACCTTC. Its translation is CASSYSGGSNGYTF.